This TCR beta chain was documented in a study of control samples from healthy donors and cancer patients. Sequenced by immunoSEQ multiplex PCR; TCRdb stores in-frame clones only, minus some. This table has approximately 86,000 clones, more than 75% appearing once. As to this clone: In the same sample, other DNA sequences code for this CDR3.

V was pared by 5 bases and J by 4 bases, with 6 bases of the junction left unmatched. This CDR3 has 14 residues. The germline V gene has CDR1 SGHTA and CDR2 FQGNSA. This chain links TRBV7-2 with TRBJ2-3, with 7 bases matching TRBD1. What was sequenced was blood. The TCR was taken from a woman aged 35 to 49 in good health. DNA for the CDR3: TGTGCCAGCAGCCCCGACAGGGTCCCAGATACGCAGTATTTT. This translates into CASSPDRVPDTQYF.